The clone carrying this TCR beta chain was recorded only once. Its antigen remains unidentified. TCRdb's copy holds only in-frame clones and misses some; the assay was immunoSEQ multiplex PCR. The data contain about 150,000 clones, roughly 90% of them singletons. CDR3 size: 13 residues. The V and J ends lost 1 base and 8 bases respectively, with 10 bases between them. Germline loops: CDR1 SNHLY, CDR2 FYNNEI. Samples with a second dose at about 4 or about 12 weeks were pooled together. The sample is drawn from a study of T cell responses to AZD1222 COVID-19 vaccine. Study results and caveats: Donors in the cohort were predominantly white British and more often female, and clonal diversity was possibly underestimated. Across spike, vaccine-associated CD4 TCRs were found, dominant at 160-218 and 743-854. Repertoire samples came only from after the peak T cell response.

The TCR comes from an adult who received the AZD1222 COVID-19 vaccine. The chain joins TRBV2 to TRBJ2-3; D gene unclear. Sequencing used peripheral blood, obtained 28 days after the second AZD1222 dose. CDR3 in amino acids: CASSEDGRTTQYF. In DNA form, the CDR3 reads TGTGCCAGCAGTGAAGATGGCAGAACTACGCAGTATTTT.